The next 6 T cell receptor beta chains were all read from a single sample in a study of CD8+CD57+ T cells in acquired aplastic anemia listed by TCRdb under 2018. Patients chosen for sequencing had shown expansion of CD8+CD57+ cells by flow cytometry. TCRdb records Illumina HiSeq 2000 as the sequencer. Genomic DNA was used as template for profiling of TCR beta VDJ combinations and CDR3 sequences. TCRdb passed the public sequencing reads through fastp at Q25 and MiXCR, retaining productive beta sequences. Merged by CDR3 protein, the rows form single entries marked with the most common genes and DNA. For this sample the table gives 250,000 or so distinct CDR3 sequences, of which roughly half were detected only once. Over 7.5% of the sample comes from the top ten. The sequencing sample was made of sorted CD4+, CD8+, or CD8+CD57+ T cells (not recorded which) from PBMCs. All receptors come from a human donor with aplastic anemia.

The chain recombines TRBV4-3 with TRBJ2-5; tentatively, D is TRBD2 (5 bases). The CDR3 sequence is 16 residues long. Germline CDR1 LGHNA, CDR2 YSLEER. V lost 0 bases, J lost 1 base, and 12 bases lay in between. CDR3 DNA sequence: TGCGCCAGCAGCCAAGATATAGGACTCCCCCAAGAGACCCAGTACTTC. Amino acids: CASSQDIGLPQETQYF.

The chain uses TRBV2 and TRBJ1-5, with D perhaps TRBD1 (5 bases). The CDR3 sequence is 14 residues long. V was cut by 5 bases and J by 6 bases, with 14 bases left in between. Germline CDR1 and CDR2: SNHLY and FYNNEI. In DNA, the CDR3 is TGTGCCAGCAGTAATTGGCAGGGTCCTCAGCCCCAGCATTTT. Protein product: CASSNWQGPQPQHF.

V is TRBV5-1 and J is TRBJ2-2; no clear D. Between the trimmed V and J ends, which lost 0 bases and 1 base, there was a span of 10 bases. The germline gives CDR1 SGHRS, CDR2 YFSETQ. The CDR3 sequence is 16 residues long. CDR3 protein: CASSLVSTRNTGELFF. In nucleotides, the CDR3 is TGCGCCAGCAGCTTGGTCTCGACGAGGAACACCGGGGAGCTGTTTTTT. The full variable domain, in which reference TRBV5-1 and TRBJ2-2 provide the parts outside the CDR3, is KAGVTQTPRYLIKTRGQQVTLSCSPISGHRSVSWYQQTPGQGLQFLFEYFSETQRNKGNFPGRFSGRQFSNSRSEMNVSTLELGDSALYLCASSLVSTRNTGELFFGEGSRLTVL.

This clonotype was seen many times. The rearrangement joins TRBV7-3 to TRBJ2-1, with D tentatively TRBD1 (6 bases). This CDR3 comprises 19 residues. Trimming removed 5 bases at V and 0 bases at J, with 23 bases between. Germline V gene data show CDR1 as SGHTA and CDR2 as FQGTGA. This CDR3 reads CASSPHGLGAWRSYNEQFF. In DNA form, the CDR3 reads TGTGCCAGCAGCCCTCACGGCCTGGGGGCGTGGCGCTCCTACAATGAGCAGTTCTTC.

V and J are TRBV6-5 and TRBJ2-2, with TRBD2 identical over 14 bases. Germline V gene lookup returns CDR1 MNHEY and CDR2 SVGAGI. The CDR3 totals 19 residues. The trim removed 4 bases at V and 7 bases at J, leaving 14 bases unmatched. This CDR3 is CASSSTRRLAGGPDGELFF. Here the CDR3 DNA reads TGTGCCAGCAGTTCAACGAGGAGACTAGCGGGGGGGCCTGACGGGGAGCTGTTTTTT.

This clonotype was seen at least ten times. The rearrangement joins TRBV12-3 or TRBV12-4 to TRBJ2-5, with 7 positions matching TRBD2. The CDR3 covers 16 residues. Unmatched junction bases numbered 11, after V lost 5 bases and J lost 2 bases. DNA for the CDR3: TGTGCCAGCAGTCCTAACATCGGACTAGTTCAAGAGACCCAGTACTTC. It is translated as CASSPNIGLVQETQYF.